This TCR beta chain was captured in a study of shared clonotypes between healthy human individuals. Study summary: With ages of 18 to 49, the donors were two women and a few men. Each donor had three CD4 naive, three CD4 memory, two CD8 naive and one CD8 memory plate.

Measured with immunoSEQ multiplex PCR; TCRdb has only the in-frame clones, and not every one. The profile shows over 100,000 clones, 55% to 70% of them singletons. This clone has only a few counts. This sample also contains other DNA sequences that code for the same CDR3. Between the trimmed V and J ends, which lost 3 bases and 0 bases, there was a span of 10 bases. Per germline, CDR1 MRHNA and CDR2 SNTAGT. This CDR3 is built from 15 residues. Sequenced material: memory CD8+ T cells sorted from blood. Subset indicated: CD45RO+ cells pooled with CCR7-negative TemRA cells. The receptor was derived from a woman aged 30 to 39 in good health. The chain combines TRBV6-4 with TRBJ2-3; D perhaps matches TRBD2 (6 bases). The CDR3 reads CASSEEAGSTDTQYF. DNA for the CDR3: TGTGCCAGCAGTGAAGAAGCGGGTAGCACAGATACGCAGTATTTT.